This T cell receptor (beta chain) was profiled in a study of response to subunit inactivated influenza vaccine. The study's findings and limits: After each seasonal influenza vaccination, few new T cells are recruited, the authors suggested.

Trimming removed 4 bases from V and 0 bases from J, with 9 bases in between. This CDR3 comprises 13 residues. Germline CDR1 is SQVTM and CDR2 is ANQGSEA. Via MiXCR, TCRdb re-called the RT-PCR reads, giving one row per CDR3 protein. The data hold under 800,000 distinct CDR3 sequences, with 14% observed a single time. This clonotype appeared many times. Antigen: not known. Specimen: PBMCs from blood, collected 14 to 15 days before vaccination. The sequence was obtained from a man aged 50 to 60 who received an inactivated influenza vaccine. The chain carries TRBV29-1 and TRBJ1-1, with no clear D. The CDR3, as DNA: TGCAGCGTTGCGCGACGTCTGAACACTGAAGCTTTCTTT. This encodes CSVARRLNTEAFF.